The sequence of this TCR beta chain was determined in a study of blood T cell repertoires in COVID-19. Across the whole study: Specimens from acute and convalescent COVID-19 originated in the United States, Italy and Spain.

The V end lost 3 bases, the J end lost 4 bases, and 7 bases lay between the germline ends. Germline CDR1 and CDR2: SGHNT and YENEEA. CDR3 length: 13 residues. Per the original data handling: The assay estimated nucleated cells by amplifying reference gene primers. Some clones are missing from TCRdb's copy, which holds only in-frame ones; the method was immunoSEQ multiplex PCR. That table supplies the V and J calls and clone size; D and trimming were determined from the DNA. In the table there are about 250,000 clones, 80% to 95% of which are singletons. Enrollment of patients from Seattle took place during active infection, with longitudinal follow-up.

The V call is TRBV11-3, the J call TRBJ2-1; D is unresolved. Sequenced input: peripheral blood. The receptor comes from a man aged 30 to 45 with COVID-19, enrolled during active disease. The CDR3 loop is CASSFTSYNEQFF. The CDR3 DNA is TGTGCCAGCAGCTTTACCAGTTACAATGAGCAGTTCTTC.